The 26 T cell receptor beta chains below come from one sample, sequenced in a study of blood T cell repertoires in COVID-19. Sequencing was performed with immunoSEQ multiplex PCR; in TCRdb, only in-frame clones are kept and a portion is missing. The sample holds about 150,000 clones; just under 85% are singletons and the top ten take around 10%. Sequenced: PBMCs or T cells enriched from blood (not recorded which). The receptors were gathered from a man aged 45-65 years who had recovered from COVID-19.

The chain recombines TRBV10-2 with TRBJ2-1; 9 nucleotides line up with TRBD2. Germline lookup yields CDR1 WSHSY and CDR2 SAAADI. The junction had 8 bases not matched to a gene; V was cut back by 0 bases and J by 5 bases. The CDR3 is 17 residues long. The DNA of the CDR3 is TGCGCCAGCAGTGAGTCGATTTGGCGGGGGGGAAACAATGAGCAGTTCTTC. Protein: CASSESIWRGGNNEQFF.

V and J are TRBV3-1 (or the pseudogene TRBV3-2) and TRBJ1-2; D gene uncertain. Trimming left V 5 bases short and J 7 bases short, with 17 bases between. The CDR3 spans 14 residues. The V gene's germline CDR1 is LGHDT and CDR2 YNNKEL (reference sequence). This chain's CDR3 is CASSVQRGRSGYTF. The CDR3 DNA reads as TGTGCCAGCAGCGTACAGCGGGGTCGGAGTGGCTACACCTTC.

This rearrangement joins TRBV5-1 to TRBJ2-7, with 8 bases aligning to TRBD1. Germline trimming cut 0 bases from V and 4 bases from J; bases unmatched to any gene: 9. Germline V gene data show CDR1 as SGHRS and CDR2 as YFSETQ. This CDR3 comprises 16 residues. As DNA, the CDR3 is TGCGCCAGCAGCTTGGCCACAGGGGGAATTGGTTACGAGCAGTACTTC. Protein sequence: CASSLATGGIGYEQYF.

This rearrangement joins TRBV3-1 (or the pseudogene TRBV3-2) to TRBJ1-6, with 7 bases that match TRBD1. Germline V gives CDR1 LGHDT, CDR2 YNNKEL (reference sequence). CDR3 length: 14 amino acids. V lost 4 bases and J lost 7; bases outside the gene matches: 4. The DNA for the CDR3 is TGTGCCAGCAGCCTTCGGGACAGCAATTCACCCCTCCACTTT. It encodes CASSLRDSNSPLHF.

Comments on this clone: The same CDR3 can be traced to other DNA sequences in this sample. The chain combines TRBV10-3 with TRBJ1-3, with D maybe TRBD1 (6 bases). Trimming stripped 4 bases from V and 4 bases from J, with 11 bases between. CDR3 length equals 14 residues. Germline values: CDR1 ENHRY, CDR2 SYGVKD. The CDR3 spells CAISGTGSGNTIYF. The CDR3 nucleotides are TGTGCCATCAGTGGAACAGGGTCCGGAAACACCATATATTTT.

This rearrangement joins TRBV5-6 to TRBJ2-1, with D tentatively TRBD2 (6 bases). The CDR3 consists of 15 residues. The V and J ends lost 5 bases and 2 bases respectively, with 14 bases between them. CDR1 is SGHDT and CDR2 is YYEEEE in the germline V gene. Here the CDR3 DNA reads TGTGCCAGCAGACAACCAGGAGGGGCCTACAATGAGCAGTTCTTC. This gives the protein CASRQPGGAYNEQFF.

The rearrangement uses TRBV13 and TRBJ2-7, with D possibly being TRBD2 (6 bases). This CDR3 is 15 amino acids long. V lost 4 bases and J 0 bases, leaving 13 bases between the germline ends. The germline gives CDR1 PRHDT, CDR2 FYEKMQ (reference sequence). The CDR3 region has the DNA TGTGCCAGCAGCTCGCGGGAAGTCCACTCCTACGAGCAGTACTTC. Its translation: CASSSREVHSYEQYF.

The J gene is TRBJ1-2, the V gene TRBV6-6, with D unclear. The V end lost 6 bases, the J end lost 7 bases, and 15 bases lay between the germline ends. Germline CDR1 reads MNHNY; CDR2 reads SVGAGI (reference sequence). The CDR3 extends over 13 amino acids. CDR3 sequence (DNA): TGTGCCAGCAGCCCCGACGGAGTACGTGGCTACACCTTC. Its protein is CASSPDGVRGYTF.

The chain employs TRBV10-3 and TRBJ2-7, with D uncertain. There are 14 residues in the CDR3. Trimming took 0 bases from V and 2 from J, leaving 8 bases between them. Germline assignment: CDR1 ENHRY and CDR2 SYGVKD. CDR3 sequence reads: CAISESRFPYEQYF. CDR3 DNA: TGTGCCATCAGTGAGTCCAGGTTCCCCTACGAGCAGTACTTC.

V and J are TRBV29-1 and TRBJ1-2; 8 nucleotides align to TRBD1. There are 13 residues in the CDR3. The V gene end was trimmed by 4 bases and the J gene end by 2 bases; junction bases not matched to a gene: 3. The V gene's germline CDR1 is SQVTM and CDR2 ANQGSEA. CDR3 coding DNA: TGCAGCGTTGCGGACAGGGCCAACTATGGCTACACCTTC. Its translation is CSVADRANYGYTF. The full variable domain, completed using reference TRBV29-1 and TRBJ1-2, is SAVISQKPSRDICQRGTSLTIQCQVDSQVTMMFWYRQQPGQSLTLIATANQGSEATYESGFVIDKFPISRPNLTFSTLTVSNMSPEDSSIYLCSVADRANYGYTFGSGTRLTVV.

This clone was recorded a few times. The CDR3 reads CASSPNPSGTNNNEQFF. The CDR3 DNA sequence: TGCGCCAGCAGCCCTAATCCCTCCGGGACTAATAACAATGAGCAGTTCTTC. The rearrangement uses TRBV4-3 and TRBJ2-1; 7 bases line up with TRBD2. Trimming at V came to 4 bases and at J to 5 bases, leaving 14 bases not matched to a gene. The CDR3 loop spans 17 amino acids. Germline-derived CDR1 and CDR2 are LGHNA and YSLEER.

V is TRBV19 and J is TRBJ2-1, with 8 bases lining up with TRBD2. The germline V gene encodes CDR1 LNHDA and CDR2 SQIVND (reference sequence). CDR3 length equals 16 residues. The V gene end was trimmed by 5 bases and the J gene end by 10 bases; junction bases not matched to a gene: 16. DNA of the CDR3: TGTGCCAGTAGTTCGGGACGTATGGCGGGGGGTGGGGAGCAGTTCTTC. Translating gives CASSSGRMAGGGEQFF.

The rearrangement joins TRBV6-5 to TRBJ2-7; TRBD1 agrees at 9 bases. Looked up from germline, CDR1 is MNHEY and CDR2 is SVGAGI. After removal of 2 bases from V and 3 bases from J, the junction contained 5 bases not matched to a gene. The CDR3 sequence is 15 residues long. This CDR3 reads CASSYAGDRDYEQYF. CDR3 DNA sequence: TGTGCCAGCAGTTACGCCGGGGACAGGGACTACGAGCAGTACTTC.

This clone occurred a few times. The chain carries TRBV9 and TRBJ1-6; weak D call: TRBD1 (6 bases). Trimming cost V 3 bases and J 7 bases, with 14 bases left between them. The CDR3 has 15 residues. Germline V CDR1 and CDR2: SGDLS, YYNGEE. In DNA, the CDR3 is TGTGCCAGCAGCGCCACAGGGTCAGAAAATTCACCCCTCCACTTT. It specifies CASSATGSENSPLHF. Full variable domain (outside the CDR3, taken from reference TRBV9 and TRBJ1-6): DSGVTQTPKHLITATGQRVTLRCSPRSGDLSVYWYQQSLDQGLQFLIQYYNGEERAKGNILERFSAQQFPDLHSELNLSSLELGDSALYFCASSATGSENSPLHFGNGTRLTVT.

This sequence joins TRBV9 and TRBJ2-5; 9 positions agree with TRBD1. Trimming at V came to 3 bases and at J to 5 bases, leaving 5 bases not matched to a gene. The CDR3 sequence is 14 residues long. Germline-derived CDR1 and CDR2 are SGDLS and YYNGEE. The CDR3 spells CASSAGQGWETQYF. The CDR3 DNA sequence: TGTGCCAGCAGCGCGGGACAGGGTTGGGAGACCCAGTACTTC.

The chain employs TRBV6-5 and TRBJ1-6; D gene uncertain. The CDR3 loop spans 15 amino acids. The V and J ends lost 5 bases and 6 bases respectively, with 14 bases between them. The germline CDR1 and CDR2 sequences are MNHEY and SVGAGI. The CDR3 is CASSTTEPANSPLHF. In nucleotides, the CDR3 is TGTGCCAGCAGTACCACAGAACCCGCTAATTCACCCCTCCACTTT.

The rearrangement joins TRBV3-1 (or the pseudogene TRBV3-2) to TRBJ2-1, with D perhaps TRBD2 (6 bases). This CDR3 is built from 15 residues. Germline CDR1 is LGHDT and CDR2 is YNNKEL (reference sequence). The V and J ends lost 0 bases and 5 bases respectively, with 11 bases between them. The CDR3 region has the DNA TGTGCCAGCAGCCAAGACGGGGGACTCAACAATGAGCAGTTCTTC. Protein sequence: CASSQDGGLNNEQFF.

In DNA form, the CDR3 reads TGTGCCAGCAGTGAAGCGACAGGGGGCTATAATTCACCCCTCCACTTT. This codes for CASSEATGGYNSPLHF. The V gene is TRBV6-1, the J gene TRBJ1-6; 9 positions match TRBD1. Trimming removed 0 bases from V and 3 bases from J; junction bases left unmatched: 0. The CDR3 extends over 16 amino acids. Germline-derived CDR1 and CDR2 are MNHNS and SASEGT.

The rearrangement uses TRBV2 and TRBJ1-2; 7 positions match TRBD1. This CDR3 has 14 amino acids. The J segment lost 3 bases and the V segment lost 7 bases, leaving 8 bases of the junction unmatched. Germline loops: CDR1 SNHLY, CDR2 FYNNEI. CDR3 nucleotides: TGTGCCAGCAAGCAAACAGGGGTGGACTATGGCTACACCTTC. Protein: CASKQTGVDYGYTF.

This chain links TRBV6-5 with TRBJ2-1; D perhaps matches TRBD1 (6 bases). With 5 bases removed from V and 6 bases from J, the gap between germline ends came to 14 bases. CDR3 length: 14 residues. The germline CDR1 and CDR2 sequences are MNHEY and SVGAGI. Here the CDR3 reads CASSRRTEVNEQFF. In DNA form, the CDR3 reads TGTGCCAGCAGTCGCCGGACAGAGGTCAATGAGCAGTTCTTC.

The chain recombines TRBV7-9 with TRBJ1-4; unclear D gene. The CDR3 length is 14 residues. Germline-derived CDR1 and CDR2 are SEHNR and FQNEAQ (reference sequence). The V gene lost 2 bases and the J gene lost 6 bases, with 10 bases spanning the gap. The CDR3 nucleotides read TGTGCCAGCAGCTTATCGGGGATGCATGAAAAACTGTTTTTT. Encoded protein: CASSLSGMHEKLFF. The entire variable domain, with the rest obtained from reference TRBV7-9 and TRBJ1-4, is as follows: DTGVSQNPRHKITKRGQNVTFRCDPISEHNRLYWYRQTLGQGPEFLTYFQNEAQLEKSRLLSDRFSAERPKGSFSTLEIQRTEQGDSAMYLCASSLSGMHEKLFFGSGTQLSVL.

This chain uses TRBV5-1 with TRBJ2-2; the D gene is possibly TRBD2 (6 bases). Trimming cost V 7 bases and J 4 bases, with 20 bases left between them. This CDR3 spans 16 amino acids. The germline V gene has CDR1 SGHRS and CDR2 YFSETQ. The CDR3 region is CASARERSSSTGELFF. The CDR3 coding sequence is TGCGCCAGCGCCCGGGAGCGGTCCTCGAGCACCGGGGAGCTGTTTTTT.

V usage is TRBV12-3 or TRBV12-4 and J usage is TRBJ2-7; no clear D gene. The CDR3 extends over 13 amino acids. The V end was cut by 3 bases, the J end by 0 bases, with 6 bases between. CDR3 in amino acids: CASSFRSSYEQYF. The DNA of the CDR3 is TGTGCCAGCAGTTTTCGTTCCTCCTACGAGCAGTACTTC.

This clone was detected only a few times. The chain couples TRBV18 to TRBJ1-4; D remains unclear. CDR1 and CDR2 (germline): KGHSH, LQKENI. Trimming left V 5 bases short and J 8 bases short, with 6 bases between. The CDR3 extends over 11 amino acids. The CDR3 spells CASSAEEKLFF. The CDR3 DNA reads TGTGCCAGCTCAGCGGAGGAAAAACTGTTTTTT.

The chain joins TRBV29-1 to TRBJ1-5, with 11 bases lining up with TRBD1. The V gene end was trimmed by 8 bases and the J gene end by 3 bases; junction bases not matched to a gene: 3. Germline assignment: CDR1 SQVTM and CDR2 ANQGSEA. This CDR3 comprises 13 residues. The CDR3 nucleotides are TGCAGCTTCGGACAGGGGGCCAATCAGCCCCAGCATTTT. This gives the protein CSFGQGANQPQHF.

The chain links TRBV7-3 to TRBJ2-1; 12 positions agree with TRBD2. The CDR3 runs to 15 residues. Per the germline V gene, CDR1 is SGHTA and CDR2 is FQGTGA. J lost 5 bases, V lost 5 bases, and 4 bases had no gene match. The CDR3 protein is CASSPSSGGDNEQFF. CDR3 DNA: TGTGCCAGCAGCCCGTCTAGCGGGGGGGACAATGAGCAGTTCTTC.